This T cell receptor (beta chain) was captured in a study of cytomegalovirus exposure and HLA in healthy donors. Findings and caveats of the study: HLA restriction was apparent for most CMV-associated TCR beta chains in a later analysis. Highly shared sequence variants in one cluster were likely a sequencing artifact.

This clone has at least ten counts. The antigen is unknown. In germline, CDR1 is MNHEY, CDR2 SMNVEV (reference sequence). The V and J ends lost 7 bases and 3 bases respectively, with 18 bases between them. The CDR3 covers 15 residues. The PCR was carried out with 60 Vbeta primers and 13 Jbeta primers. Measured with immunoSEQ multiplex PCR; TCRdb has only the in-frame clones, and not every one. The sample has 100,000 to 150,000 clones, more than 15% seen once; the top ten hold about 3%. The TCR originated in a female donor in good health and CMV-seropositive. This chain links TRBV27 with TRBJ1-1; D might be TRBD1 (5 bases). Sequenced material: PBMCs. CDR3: CASKVNSGWDTEAFF. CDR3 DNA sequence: TGTGCCAGCAAGGTTAACTCAGGGTGGGACACTGAAGCTTTCTTT.